This T cell receptor (beta chain) was retrieved from a study of cytotoxic CD8 clonotypes in ibrutinib-treated CLL. For the study at large: Response was recorded as partial in approximately 24 patients and complete in 2; at median approximately 63 months, approximately 14 remained remitted and approximately twelve had progressed.

PBMCs that had been cryopreserved were the source of 2 to 2.5 micrograms of genomic DNA for TCR beta libraries. General observations from the study: In comparison with age-matched healthy donors, baseline clonality was higher and tracked circulating CD8+ T-cell counts.

The planned depth of sequencing spanned 1 in 200,000 to 1 in 1 million T cells. Only in-frame clones appear in the TCRdb table, and some are missing; sequencing was by immunoSEQ multiplex PCR. Here the sample spans about 200,000 clones, about two thirds being singletons. Germline V gene data show CDR1 as SGHDT and CDR2 as YYEEEE. The CDR3 extends over 14 amino acids. V was trimmed by 3 bases and J by 5 bases, leaving 14 bases between them. Details on this clone: As yet, its antigen is unknown.

The TCR comes from a human donor with chronic lymphocytic leukemia. The chain is built from TRBV5-6 and TRBJ1-2; D is possibly TRBD1 (5 bases). The sample consisted of PBMCs, taken after 24 months of ibrutinib treatment. CDR3 sequence: CASSWDGSPYGYTF. The CDR3 coding sequence is TGTGCCAGCAGCTGGGACGGTTCACCTTATGGCTACACCTTC.